These 32 T cell receptor beta chains were all obtained from the same sample, sequenced in a study of immune cell composition in non-small cell lung cancer. Clones were sequenced by immunoSEQ multiplex PCR, and TCRdb holds only the in-frame ones, with some missing. This table has some 3,300 clones, approximately 70% appearing once. Normal lung was taken at the farthest possible site, at least 3 cm from tumour. Material: non-adjacent lung tissue. The receptors originated from a human donor with non-small cell lung cancer.

This chain uses TRBV11-2 with TRBJ1-2, with D possibly matching TRBD1 (5 bases). Germline V lookup: CDR1 SGHAT, CDR2 FQNNGV. V was cut by 0 bases and J by 13 bases, with 12 bases left in between. The CDR3 consists of 12 residues. CDR3 region: CASSLDRAGCTF. CDR3 nucleotide sequence: TGTGCCAGCAGCTTAGACAGGGCTGGGTGCACCTTC.

This chain links TRBV7-2 with TRBJ1-1, with TRBD1 matching over 7 bases. Per the germline V gene, CDR1 is SGHTA and CDR2 is FQGNSA. The V gene end was trimmed by 7 bases and the J gene end by 0 bases; junction bases not matched to a gene: 2. This CDR3 is 13 amino acids long. The CDR3 sequence is CASTQGMNTEAFF. The CDR3 nucleotides read TGTGCCAGCACACAGGGGATGAACACTGAAGCTTTCTTT.

This clone showed up just once. The V and J genes are TRBV5-4 and TRBJ2-1; TRBD1 matches 12 bases. The CDR3 consists of 15 residues. After removal of 4 bases from V and 8 bases from J, the junction contained 7 bases not matched to a gene. The germline CDR1 and CDR2 sequences are SGHNT and YYREEE (reference sequence). The CDR3 protein is CASSKGQGARDEQFF. CDR3 bases: TGTGCCAGCAGCAAGGGACAGGGGGCGCGGGATGAGCAGTTCTTC.

The V and J genes are TRBV7-8 and TRBJ1-1; 7 positions agree with TRBD1. V dropped 0 bases and J dropped 4; count of bases not matched to a gene: 8. The CDR3 loop spans 16 amino acids. Germline CDR1 SGHVS, CDR2 FQNEAQ. CDR3 bases: TGTGCCAGCAGCTTAGCTTGGGGGGACAGATCCACTGAAGCTTTCTTT. It encodes CASSLAWGDRSTEAFF.

This clone was detected only a few times. The V gene is TRBV6-1, the J gene TRBJ2-1, with TRBD1 matching over 7 bases. V lost 5 bases and J lost 5; bases outside the gene matches: 3. The CDR3 is 13 amino acids. Germline V gene lookup returns CDR1 MNHNS and CDR2 SASEGT. Written as DNA, the CDR3 is TGTGCCAGCAGTTGGGGGACAGACAATGAGCAGTTCTTC. The encoded protein is CASSWGTDNEQFF.

The genes are TRBV28 and TRBJ2-7, with TRBD1 as a possible D gene (6 bases). In germline, CDR1 is MDHEN, CDR2 SYDVKM. This CDR3 has 12 amino acids. Trimming shortened V by 8 bases and J by 1 base, and 9 bases separated the two germline ends. The CDR3 region is CASGGQSYEQYF. Written as DNA, the CDR3 is TGTGCCAGCGGTGGACAGTCCTACGAGCAGTACTTC.

The chain recombines TRBV19 with TRBJ2-1; TRBD2 matches at 8 bases. The CDR3 has 16 amino acids. The V and J ends lost 3 bases and 2 bases, in that order; junction bases with no gene match: 6. The V gene's germline CDR1 is LNHDA and CDR2 SQIVND (reference sequence). The chain's CDR3 is CASSITGGAAYNEQFF. CDR3 bases: TGTGCCAGTAGTATCACGGGGGGGGCAGCCTACAATGAGCAGTTCTTC.

The gene calls are TRBV6-1 and TRBJ2-5; 11 bases match TRBD1. The CDR3 sequence is 14 residues long. Germline V gene lookup returns CDR1 MNHNS and CDR2 SASEGT. The junction had 4 bases not matched to a gene; V was cut back by 6 bases and J by 4 bases. The CDR3 DNA reads TGTGCCAGCAGGGACAGGGGGCCCCTAGAGACCCAGTACTTC. This sequence encodes CASRDRGPLETQYF.

This clone is large within its sample. This chain joins TRBV2 and TRBJ2-7, with D perhaps matching TRBD1 (6 bases). Germline V CDR1 and CDR2: SNHLY, FYNNEI. CDR3 size: 13 residues. Trimming took off 11 bases at V and 0 bases at J, with 14 bases between the two ends. The CDR3 region has the DNA TGTGCCGGGTACACAGGGAGCTCCTACGAGCAGTACTTC. It yields the protein CAGYTGSSYEQYF.

J is TRBJ2-3 and V is TRBV5-5, with TRBD2 as a possible D gene (6 bases). V gave up 0 bases and J gave up 4 bases, with 9 bases separating them. Germline-derived CDR1 and CDR2 are SGHKS and YYEKEE (reference sequence). There are 14 residues in the CDR3. The CDR3 loop reads CASSLEWGADTQYF. DNA of the CDR3: TGTGCCAGCAGCTTGGAGTGGGGGGCAGATACGCAGTATTTT.

The chain carries TRBV7-6 and TRBJ1-4; D remains unclear. The CDR3 runs 12 residues. Germline values: CDR1 SGHVS, CDR2 FNYEAQ. The V and J ends lost 4 bases and 8 bases respectively, with 8 bases between them. Written as DNA, the CDR3 is TGTGCCAGCAGCTACGGGTCCGAAAAACTGTTTTTT. Translated, it gives CASSYGSEKLFF.

The chain uses TRBV11-3 and TRBJ2-7; D perhaps matches TRBD1 (6 bases). The CDR3 covers 11 residues. Germline-derived CDR1 and CDR2 are SGHNT and YENEEA. V lost 5 bases, J lost 6 bases, and 8 bases lay in between. Written as DNA, the CDR3 is TGTGCCAGCAGCCAAGGGGGCGAGCAGTACTTC. It translates to CASSQGGEQYF.

The V gene is TRBV28, the J gene TRBJ1-1; D gene uncertain. Germline V lookup: CDR1 MDHEN, CDR2 SYDVKM. This CDR3 is built from 15 residues. The V end lost 2 bases, the J end lost 4 bases, and 14 bases lay between the germline ends. Here the CDR3 DNA reads TGTGCCAGCAGTTTAAGAAGGAGGACTGGCACTGAAGCTTTCTTT. Protein product: CASSLRRRTGTEAFF.

The chain joins TRBV7-2 to TRBJ1-1; 8 bases line up with TRBD1. V shed 2 bases and J 4 bases; nucleotides not matched to a gene: 9. CDR3 length equals 16 residues. In germline, CDR1 is SGHTA, CDR2 FQGNSA. The CDR3 loop is CASSLRSTGGSTEAFF. Here the CDR3 DNA reads TGTGCCAGCAGCTTAAGGTCCACAGGGGGGAGCACTGAAGCTTTCTTT.

The J gene is TRBJ1-2, the V gene TRBV30; D possibly corresponds to TRBD1 (5 bases). The ends were cut back, 2 bases at V and 4 bases at J, with 11 bases in the middle. This CDR3 has 13 amino acids. The germline gives CDR1 GTSNPN, CDR2 SVGIG (reference sequence). CDR3 region: CAWSPSTVYGYTF. CDR3 in DNA: TGTGCCTGGAGTCCTTCGACAGTCTATGGCTACACCTTC.

The rearrangement joins TRBV27 to TRBJ2-3; TRBD1 is a possible D gene (6 bases). The CDR3 extends over 15 amino acids. V was pared by 3 bases and J by 5 bases, with 15 bases between. In germline, CDR1 is MNHEY, CDR2 SMNVEV (reference sequence). CDR3 nucleotide sequence: TGTGCCAGCAGTTTTATGGCAGGGGCGGGAGATACGCAGTATTTT. Translated, it gives CASSFMAGAGDTQYF.

This chain uses TRBV28 with TRBJ1-2, with D perhaps TRBD1 (6 bases). V lost 6 bases, J lost 4 bases, and 12 bases lay in between. The CDR3 runs to 13 residues. From germline, CDR1 is MDHEN and CDR2 SYDVKM. CDR3: CASRYGQTYGYTF. CDR3 in DNA: TGTGCCAGCAGGTACGGACAGACCTATGGCTACACCTTC.

Turning to this clone: One junction end disagrees with the germline gene, perhaps due to a read error. The rearrangement links TRBV7-7 to TRBJ2-5, with 8 bases lining up with TRBD2. Looked up from germline, CDR1 is SSHAT and CDR2 is FNYEAQ (reference sequence). This CDR3 has 16 residues. The CDR3 DNA reads TGTGCTAGCAGCTTAGGTCGGGGGGGCTCGCGAGAGACCCAGTACTTC. Residues: CASSLGRGGSRETQYF.

The chain joins TRBV5-1 to TRBJ2-3; 12 nucleotides line up with TRBD2. V was pared by 1 base and J by 0 bases, with 9 bases of the junction left unmatched. CDR3 length: 19 residues. Per the germline V gene, CDR1 is SGHRS and CDR2 is YFSETQ. As DNA, the CDR3 is TGCGCCAGCAGCTTGTCTCTCTACGGGACTAGCGGGAGCACAGATACGCAGTATTTT. Translating it yields CASSLSLYGTSGSTDTQYF.

This clone was seen more than once but under ten times. The chain employs TRBV5-1 and TRBJ1-1; 7 nucleotides agree with TRBD1. Germline V gene data show CDR1 as SGHRS and CDR2 as YFSETQ. With 4 bases clipped from V and 5 bases from J, the junction kept 8 bases outside the gene matches. The CDR3 runs to 14 residues. The CDR3 loop is CASSQYTGATEAFF. CDR3 in DNA: TGCGCCAGCAGCCAGTACACAGGGGCGACTGAAGCTTTCTTT. The full variable domain, with the rest looked up from reference TRBV5-1 and TRBJ1-1, is KAGVTQTPRYLIKTRGQQVTLSCSPISGHRSVSWYQQTPGQGLQFLFEYFSETQRNKGNFPGRFSGRQFSNSRSEMNVSTLELGDSALYLCASSQYTGATEAFFGQGTRLTVV.

The chain uses TRBV7-2 and TRBJ1-3; 8 nucleotides line up with TRBD1. Unmatched junction bases numbered 10, after V lost 2 bases and J lost 4 bases. The CDR3 consists of 17 residues. Germline CDR1 is SGHTA and CDR2 is FQGNSA. The CDR3 spells CASSLRGQGAVGNTIYF. DNA for the CDR3: TGTGCCAGCAGCTTAAGGGGGCAGGGGGCTGTGGGAAACACCATATATTTT.

This clone is termed large. V usage is TRBV11-2 and J usage is TRBJ2-2, with 9 nucleotides matching TRBD1. Germline V lookup: CDR1 SGHAT, CDR2 FQNNGV. This CDR3 has 17 amino acids. The J segment lost 3 bases and the V segment lost 4 bases, leaving 9 bases of the junction unmatched. The CDR3: CASSYGQGRLDTGELFF. In DNA form, the CDR3 reads TGTGCCAGCAGCTATGGACAGGGGAGATTGGACACCGGGGAGCTGTTTTTT.

In regard to this clone: Other nucleotide sequences from this sample produce the same CDR3. The chain links TRBV18 to TRBJ2-7, with TRBD1 matching over 9 bases. V shed 8 bases and J 6 bases; nucleotides not matched to a gene: 8. CDR3 length equals 13 residues. CDR1 is KGHSH, CDR2 LQKENI, per germline. CDR3 nucleotides: TGTGCCAGCCTTGACAGGGGGAAAGGCGAGCAGTACTTC. Protein product: CASLDRGKGEQYF.

This clone was recorded a few times. The gene calls are TRBV2 and TRBJ1-2; D is undetermined. Trimming took 4 bases from V and 3 from J, leaving 12 bases between them. This CDR3 has 14 amino acids. The germline gives CDR1 SNHLY, CDR2 FYNNEI. This CDR3 reads CASSVEPGHYGYTF. CDR3 nucleotides: TGTGCCAGCAGTGTTGAGCCTGGGCACTATGGCTACACCTTC.

The chain uses TRBV30 and TRBJ1-6, with TRBD1 matching 7 bases. Germline V gives CDR1 GTSNPN, CDR2 SVGIG (reference sequence). V trimming: 2 bases; J trimming: 10 bases; junction bases outside the gene matches: 8. This CDR3 has 14 amino acids. Written as DNA, the CDR3 is TGTGCCTGGAGTCCCGGGACAGCAAACTCACCCCTCCACTTT. It is translated as CAWSPGTANSPLHF.

This clone was detected only a few times. The V call is TRBV9, the J call TRBJ2-3; D might be TRBD2 (6 bases). CDR3 size: 15 residues. The germline gives CDR1 SGDLS, CDR2 YYNGEE. V lost 0 bases and J 5 bases, leaving 13 bases between the germline ends. CDR3 residues: CASSVGGGRLDTQYF. The CDR3 nucleotides are TGTGCCAGCAGCGTAGGTGGAGGGCGGCTAGATACGCAGTATTTT.

The rearrangement uses TRBV6-6 and TRBJ2-2; 10 bases agree with TRBD1. Trimming took 10 bases from V and 3 from J; bases not matched to a gene: 5. Germline values: CDR1 MNHNY, CDR2 SVGAGI (reference sequence). This CDR3 contains 14 residues. CDR3 DNA sequence: TGTGCCACGCGACAGGGGGCGGACACCGGGGAGCTGTTTTTT. Translation: CATRQGADTGELFF.

This clone has a handful of counts. The chain is built from TRBV28 and TRBJ1-1; D uncertain. The CDR3 is 11 amino acids. Germline CDR1 and CDR2: MDHEN and SYDVKM. V lost 7 bases, J lost 3 bases, and 6 bases lay in between. DNA of the CDR3: TGTGCCAGCACAACGGACACTGAAGCTTTCTTT. Amino acids: CASTTDTEAFF.

The gene calls are TRBV6-5 and TRBJ2-7, with 7 positions matching TRBD1. Germline assignment: CDR1 MNHEY and CDR2 SVGAGI. This CDR3 has 13 amino acids. V lost 5 bases to trimming and J lost 8 bases; unmatched junction nucleotides: 9. The CDR3 protein is CASSATETGKQYF. CDR3 coding DNA: TGTGCCAGCAGTGCCACGGAGACAGGGAAGCAGTACTTC.

The V call is TRBV30, the J call TRBJ2-5, with TRBD2 matching over 8 bases. Germline values: CDR1 GTSNPN, CDR2 SVGIG (reference sequence). Trimming took 1 base from V and 2 from J; bases not matched to a gene: 6. This CDR3 is built from 15 residues. The CDR3 DNA is TGTGCCTGGAGTGACTTAGCGGGGATACAAGAGACCCAGTACTTC. This translates into CAWSDLAGIQETQYF.

This clone appeared once. V is TRBV28 and J is TRBJ1-2; a possible D gene is TRBD1 (6 bases). Germline V gene sequence: CDR1 MDHEN, CDR2 SYDVKM. The V end was cut by 4 bases, the J end by 2 bases, with 11 bases between. The CDR3 loop spans 14 amino acids. The CDR3 sequence is CASSSQGTNYGYTF. The CDR3 DNA sequence: TGTGCCAGCAGTTCCCAAGGGACAAACTATGGCTACACCTTC.

V usage is TRBV7-9 and J usage is TRBJ2-7, with D possibly being TRBD1 (5 bases). This CDR3 region has 13 residues. Trimming pared 3 bases from V and 6 bases from J, leaving 12 bases between. Germline-derived CDR1 and CDR2 are SEHNR and FQNEAQ (reference sequence). CDR3 loop: CASSFTAQGEQYF. CDR3 in DNA: TGTGCCAGCAGCTTCACAGCCCAGGGCGAGCAGTACTTC.